The 30 T cell receptor beta chains listed next were all sequenced from one sample in a study of blood T cell repertoires in COVID-19 (dated by TCRdb to about 2020). The library was built by means of the immunoSEQ multiplex PCR assay. Drawn from immuneACCESS, this table holds only the in-frame rearrangements with V and J called that TCRdb kept. Clones are partly lost; checked studies trace under half to an unresolved V gene and leave the rest unexplained. In this sample the table shows under 200,000 clones, roughly 82% of which occur a single time. The ten largest make up around 5.7% of the sample. Sequencing used PBMCs or T cells enriched from blood (not recorded which). Receptor source: a man aged 35 to 55 with acute COVID-19.

V and J are TRBV10-3 and TRBJ2-1; 9 bases line up with TRBD2. The CDR3 contains 16 residues. J gave up 7 bases and V 0 bases, and 7 bases lay outside the gene matches. Germline V gene lookup returns CDR1 ENHRY and CDR2 SYGVKD. The CDR3 nucleotides are TGTGCCATCAGTGAGTCTGCGGGAGGGCCGGGTAATGAGCAGTTCTTC. Translated: CAISESAGGPGNEQFF.

The rearrangement joins TRBV5-1 to TRBJ2-7; weak D call: TRBD2 (7 bases). This CDR3 comprises 15 residues. Trimming took 3 bases from V and 5 from J, leaving 18 bases between them. Germline-derived CDR1 and CDR2 are SGHRS and YFSETQ. DNA for the CDR3: TGCGCCAGCAGCTGGGGGGGCGGGAGCGACAACGAGCAGTACTTC. It codes for CASSWGGGSDNEQYF.

The rearrangement links TRBV12-2 to TRBJ2-6; the table calls TRBD2, which could not be checked here. TRBV12-2 is an annotated pseudogene. The length of the CDR3 is 18 residues. The CDR3 reads CASRRRIAGVAGANVLTF. For the CDR3, the DNA is TGTGCAAGTCGCCGGCGGATAGCGGGGGTAGCCGGGGCCAACGTCCTGACTTTC.

The chain recombines TRBV10-1 with TRBJ2-3; D might be TRBD2 (6 bases). This CDR3 spans 14 amino acids. Germline values: CDR1 WNHNN, CDR2 SYGVQD (reference sequence). The V gene lost 2 bases and the J gene lost 3 bases, with 9 bases spanning the gap. The CDR3 sequence is CASSEDGRTDTQYF. CDR3 nucleotide sequence: TGCGCCAGCAGTGAGGACGGGAGAACAGATACGCAGTATTTT.

The chain combines TRBV15 with TRBJ2-1, with 8 bases lining up with TRBD2. V lost 1 base, J lost 3 bases, and 5 bases stayed unmatched. There are 16 residues in the CDR3. The germline gives CDR1 LNHNV, CDR2 YYDKDF (reference sequence). This CDR3 is CATSRVGSGNYNEQFF. The DNA of the CDR3 is TGTGCCACCAGCAGAGTGGGTAGCGGGAACTACAATGAGCAGTTCTTC.

This clone was observed once. V is TRBV9 and J is TRBJ2-3; 14 bases line up with TRBD2. The CDR3 runs 18 residues. V shed 3 bases and J 7 bases; nucleotides not matched to a gene: 13. Germline V gives CDR1 SGDLS, CDR2 YYNGEE. CDR3 protein: CASSANPTGTSGSNTQYF. Written as DNA, the CDR3 is TGTGCCAGCAGCGCTAACCCAACCGGGACTAGCGGGAGTAATACGCAGTATTTT.

The V gene is TRBV10-3, the J gene TRBJ1-1; TRBD1 is a possible D gene (6 bases). The CDR3 consists of 13 residues. Germline V CDR1 and CDR2: ENHRY, SYGVKD. V was trimmed by 4 bases and J by 1 base, leaving 7 bases between them. Here the CDR3 reads CAISGTENTEAFF. For the CDR3, the DNA is TGTGCCATCAGTGGGACAGAGAACACTGAAGCTTTCTTT.

The rearrangement links TRBV10-3 to TRBJ1-2; 8 bases fit TRBD1. Trimming at V came to 1 base and at J to 4 bases, leaving 14 bases not matched to a gene. Germline V gene data show CDR1 as ENHRY and CDR2 as SYGVKD. This CDR3 has 18 residues. DNA of the CDR3: TGTGCCATCAGTGAGTTTAAGACAGGGGCCAATAACTTCTATGGCTACACCTTC. This translates into CAISEFKTGANNFYGYTF.

The gene calls are TRBV11-2 and TRBJ2-7; TRBD1 agrees at 7 bases. Germline CDR1 reads SGHAT; CDR2 reads FQNNGV. There are 17 residues in the CDR3. V trimming: 5 bases; J trimming: 2 bases; junction bases outside the gene matches: 15. The CDR3 DNA follows: TGTGCCAGCAGCCCAATCCGGGACAGCGGTAGGGCCTACGAGCAGTACTTC. Translation: CASSPIRDSGRAYEQYF.

The CDR3 region is CASSTEGGGEAFF. The CDR3 DNA follows: TGCGCCAGCAGCACCGAAGGGGGTGGGGAAGCTTTCTTT. This chain uses TRBV5-1 with TRBJ1-1; TRBD1 might be the D (6 bases). Trimming removed 4 bases from V and 8 bases from J, with 15 bases in between. The CDR3 is 13 amino acids. Germline values: CDR1 SGHRS, CDR2 YFSETQ.

A remark on this clone: This sample also contains other DNA sequences that code for the same CDR3. The V and J genes are TRBV5-1 and TRBJ2-2, with D maybe TRBD1 (6 bases). This CDR3 region has 13 residues. With 2 bases removed from V and 4 bases from J, the gap between germline ends came to 6 bases. In germline, CDR1 is SGHRS, CDR2 YFSETQ. The CDR3 DNA is TGCGCCAGCAGCTTACAGGGCACCGGGGAGCTGTTTTTT. Translating gives CASSLQGTGELFF. The variable domain in full, with the rest retrieved from reference TRBV5-1 and TRBJ2-2, is KAGVTQTPRYLIKTRGQQVTLSCSPISGHRSVSWYQQTPGQGLQFLFEYFSETQRNKGNFPGRFSGRQFSNSRSEMNVSTLELGDSALYLCASSLQGTGELFFGEGSRLTVL.

This clone was observed once. This rearrangement joins TRBV30 to TRBJ2-3; 11 nucleotides line up with TRBD2. This CDR3 is 15 amino acids long. The trim removed 2 bases at V and 1 base at J, leaving 2 bases unmatched. Germline V gene data show CDR1 as GTSNPN and CDR2 as SVGIG (reference sequence). The CDR3 here is CAWSSSGRGTDTQYF. The DNA of the CDR3 is TGTGCCTGGAGTAGTAGCGGGAGGGGCACAGATACGCAGTATTTT.

This CDR3 reads CASSPGTVNQPQHF. The CDR3, as DNA: TGTGCCAGCAGCCCTGGGACAGTCAATCAGCCCCAGCATTTT. V is TRBV7-9 and J is TRBJ1-5; 7 nucleotides agree with TRBD1. J gave up 3 bases and V 5 bases, and 4 bases lay outside the gene matches. The CDR3 spans 14 residues. Germline V lookup: CDR1 SEHNR, CDR2 FQNEAQ (reference sequence). The entire variable domain, with the rest obtained from reference TRBV7-9 and TRBJ1-5, is as follows: DTGVSQNPRHKITKRGQNVTFRCDPISEHNRLYWYRQTLGQGPEFLTYFQNEAQLEKSRLLSDRFSAERPKGSFSTLEIQRTEQGDSAMYLCASSPGTVNQPQHFGDGTRLSIL.

This chain connects TRBV6-6 to TRBJ2-7; possibly TRBD2 for D (5 bases). Trimming left V 6 bases short and J 2 bases short, with 11 bases between. The germline V gene encodes CDR1 MNHNY and CDR2 SVGAGI (reference sequence). The CDR3 is made up of 13 amino acids. CDR3 bases: TGTGCCAGCAGCCCCACTAGAACCTACGAGCAGTACTTC. This sequence encodes CASSPTRTYEQYF.

The chain recombines TRBV24-1 with TRBJ2-5, with 7 bases identical to TRBD1. V shed 2 bases and J 2 bases; nucleotides not matched to a gene: 13. This CDR3 has 18 residues. The germline V gene has CDR1 KGHDR and CDR2 SFDVKD. In DNA, the CDR3 is TGTGCCACCAGTGATTCGCTCAAACCCCCGGGACAGCAAGAGACCCAGTACTTC. This codes for CATSDSLKPPGQQETQYF.

This clone was recorded only once. This sequence joins TRBV7-2 and TRBJ2-5, with TRBD2 matching 12 bases. The CDR3 length is 18 residues. CDR1 SGHTA and CDR2 FQGNSA come from the germline V gene. Trimming at V came to 4 bases and at J to 0 bases, leaving 9 bases not matched to a gene. As DNA, the CDR3 is TGTGCCAGCAGCTGGGGGACTAGCGGGCAACTGTACCAAGAGACCCAGTACTTC. Translating it yields CASSWGTSGQLYQETQYF.

This clone was counted only a few times. The chain carries TRBV5-3 and TRBJ2-1, with a tentative D call TRBD2 (6 bases). TRBV5-3 is identified as an open reading frame with a role that is uncertain. Trimming removed 0 bases at V and 0 bases at J, with 16 bases between. The CDR3 has 18 amino acids. The CDR3 region has the DNA TGTGCCAGAAGCTTGGCCCCCGGACTACCAGTCTCCTACAATGAGCAGTTCTTC. Translating it yields CARSLAPGLPVSYNEQFF.

This chain joins TRBV24-1 and TRBJ1-5, with D possibly TRBD1 on 6 matching bases. Trimming removed 4 bases at V and 10 bases at J, with 13 bases between. The CDR3 covers 13 residues. CDR1 is KGHDR and CDR2 is SFDVKD in the germline V gene. The CDR3 region is CATSEPGQPPQHF. As DNA, the CDR3 is TGTGCCACCAGTGAACCCGGACAGCCCCCCCAGCATTTT.

The chain carries TRBV5-4 and TRBJ2-7; a possible D gene is TRBD2 (6 bases). This CDR3 region has 14 residues. Germline V gene data show CDR1 as SGHNT and CDR2 as YYREEE (reference sequence). Trimming took 4 bases from V and 5 from J, leaving 16 bases between them. In DNA, the CDR3 is TGTGCCAGCAGCCCGGGAGAGGCCCAAGACGAGCAGTACTTC. Amino acids: CASSPGEAQDEQYF.

A single count supports this clone. The genes are TRBV5-6 and TRBJ2-1; TRBD1 matches 7 bases. The trim removed 3 bases at V and 6 bases at J, leaving 3 bases unmatched. Germline values: CDR1 SGHDT, CDR2 YYEEEE. This CDR3 is built from 13 residues. CDR3 nucleotide sequence: TGTGCCAGCAGCTGGGGACAGATCAATGAGCAGTTCTTC. Its translation: CASSWGQINEQFF.

This chain joins TRBV7-6 and TRBJ2-7; 7 bases line up with TRBD2. V dropped 1 base and J dropped 2; count of bases not matched to a gene: 5. This CDR3 is 15 amino acids long. The germline V gene has CDR1 SGHVS and CDR2 FNYEAQ. In DNA, the CDR3 is TGTGCCAGCAGCTTAGAAGCGGGACTCACCTACGAGCAGTACTTC. It encodes CASSLEAGLTYEQYF.

A single count supports this clone. This rearrangement joins TRBV30 to TRBJ2-7; the match to TRBD1 covers 11 bases. V trimming: 5 bases; J trimming: 2 bases; junction bases outside the gene matches: 2. CDR3 size: 13 residues. The germline V gene encodes CDR1 GTSNPN and CDR2 SVGIG (reference sequence). The CDR3, as DNA: TGTGCCTGGGGGACAGGGGGAGCCTACGAGCAGTACTTC. The encoded protein is CAWGTGGAYEQYF.

V usage is TRBV9 and J usage is TRBJ1-5, with D maybe TRBD1 (5 bases). V lost 0 bases and J 4 bases, leaving 11 bases between the germline ends. Germline values: CDR1 SGDLS, CDR2 YYNGEE. The CDR3 is 15 amino acids. CDR3 sequence reads: CASSVASGGNQPQHF. For the CDR3, the DNA is TGTGCCAGCAGCGTAGCTTCCGGGGGGAATCAGCCCCAGCATTTT.

The chain carries TRBV2 and TRBJ2-7, with TRBD2 identical over 13 bases. V shed 3 bases, J shed 8 bases, and the junction held 4 bases outside the gene matches. CDR1 and CDR2 from the germline V gene are SNHLY and FYNNEI. The CDR3 extends over 14 amino acids. CDR3 sequence (DNA): TGTGCCAGCAGTGACGGACTAGCGGGAGCTCAGCAGTACTTC. Translation: CASSDGLAGAQQYF.

This clone came up many times. This rearrangement joins TRBV10-1 to TRBJ2-7, with TRBD1 identical over 9 bases. V lost 3 bases to trimming and J lost 6 bases; unmatched junction nucleotides: 6. Germline CDR1 and CDR2: WNHNN and SYGVQD (reference sequence). This CDR3 has 14 amino acids. For the CDR3, the DNA is TGCGCCAGCAGTGAAGGGACAGGGCTGGTCGAGCAGTACTTC. This gives the protein CASSEGTGLVEQYF.

V and J are TRBV9 and TRBJ2-7; D ambiguous. The CDR3 covers 13 residues. Looked up from germline, CDR1 is SGDLS and CDR2 is YYNGEE. V was pared by 0 bases and J by 0 bases, with 4 bases between. CDR3 amino acids: CASSVGASYEQYF. DNA of the CDR3: TGTGCCAGCAGCGTAGGCGCCTCCTACGAGCAGTACTTC.

The chain has TRBV9 and TRBJ1-4, with 8 bases lining up with TRBD1. There are 15 residues in the CDR3. Trimming took 1 base from V and 8 from J; bases not matched to a gene: 7. Germline V lookup: CDR1 SGDLS, CDR2 YYNGEE. CDR3 sequence (DNA): TGTGCCAGCAGCGTAAGCAGGGGGCGAGGGGAAAAACTGTTTTTT. This codes for CASSVSRGRGEKLFF.

The chain combines TRBV19 with TRBJ2-2; the D gene is possibly TRBD1 (6 bases). V shed 3 bases and J shed 5 bases, with 7 bases lying between them. CDR3 length: 13 amino acids. Per germline, CDR1 LNHDA and CDR2 SQIVND (reference sequence). As DNA, the CDR3 is TGTGCCAGTAGTATCAGGGGAACCGGGGAGCTGTTTTTT. The encoded protein is CASSIRGTGELFF.

This sequence joins TRBV7-9 and TRBJ1-4, with 8 nucleotides matching TRBD1. The CDR3 contains 14 residues. Germline values: CDR1 SEHNR, CDR2 FQNEAQ (reference sequence). Losses at the gene ends were 1 base for V and 5 bases for J; bases not matched to a gene: 0. CDR3 sequence (DNA): TGTGCCAGCAGCTTAGGACAGGGGAATGAAAAACTGTTTTTT. Translation: CASSLGQGNEKLFF.

V gene TRBV7-3 combines with J gene TRBJ1-1; TRBD1 matches 12 bases. Per the germline V gene, CDR1 is SGHTA and CDR2 is FQGTGA. The CDR3 has 16 amino acids. The V segment lost 4 bases and the J segment 5 bases; nucleotides outside the gene matches: 8. CDR3 nucleotides: TGTGCCAGCAGCTCCGGGACAGGGGGCGTCAATACTGAAGCTTTCTTT. It encodes CASSSGTGGVNTEAFF.